This TCR beta chain was documented in a study of post-analysis software for immune sequencing data. Prepared TCR beta cDNA libraries contained unique molecular identifiers. TCRdb re-called the PCR reads through MiXCR, storing one row per CDR3 protein. This table holds 600,000 to 750,000 distinct CDR3 sequences, 59% found once. Sample: blood. The source of this sequence is a girl aged 2-10 years with multiple sclerosis.

CDR3 loop: CSVEDSSGRGLAKNIQYF. For the CDR3, the DNA is TGCAGCGTTGAAGACTCTAGCGGGAGGGGTTTGGCCAAAAACATTCAGTACTTC. J is TRBJ2-4 and V is TRBV29-1; 12 bases are a match to TRBD2. This CDR3 region has 18 residues. J was trimmed by 1 base and V by 0 bases; bases with no gene match: 7. CDR1 SQVTM and CDR2 ANQGSEA come from the germline V gene.